Sequencing of this TCR beta chain was carried out in a study of radiation and T cells in renal cell carcinoma. Clones were read by immunoSEQ multiplex PCR, and TCRdb kept only the in-frame ones, dropping some. The table shows some 14,000 clones, with 55% to 70% occurring only once. This sample's treatment: treatment-naive control, cytoreductive nephrectomy. CDR1 SGHKS and CDR2 YYEKEE come from the germline V gene (reference sequence). The ends were cut back, 0 bases at V and 0 bases at J, with 8 bases in the middle. This CDR3 region has 15 residues. Material: tumor tissue, obtained from a patient whose treatment was nephrectomy without radiotherapy. The TCR comes from a man aged 45-65 years with renal cell carcinoma. J is TRBJ2-3 and V is TRBV5-5, with D hard to call. CDR3 in amino acids: CASSLVERSTDTQYF. CDR3 DNA sequence: TGTGCCAGCAGCTTGGTGGAAAGGAGCACAGATACGCAGTATTTT. The whole variable domain, remainder taken from reference TRBV5-5 and TRBJ2-3, is DAGVTQSPTHLIKTRGQQVTLRCSPISGHKSVSWYQQVLGQGPQFIFQYYEKEERGRGNFPDRFSARQFPNYSSELNVNALLLGDSALYLCASSLVERSTDTQYFGPGTRLTVL.